The sequence of this T cell receptor beta chain was determined in a study of early T cells in non-severe SARS-CoV-2 infection. V lost 3 bases and J 1 base, leaving 9 bases between the germline ends. CDR1 is GTSNPN, CDR2 SVGIG, per germline (reference sequence). CDR3 size: 13 residues. TCRdb recomputed calls from the 5' RACE reads with MiXCR, one row per CDR3 protein. This sample carries 55,000 to 75,000 distinct CDR3 sequences, about 8.4% of them seen once, and the ten largest clones take around 3.4%. V usage is TRBV30 and J usage is TRBJ1-1, with D unclear. This clonotype was sampled from an adult who was a healthcare worker with PCR-confirmed SARS-CoV-2 infection or an uninfected control (not recorded which). Input material: whole blood. DNA of the CDR3: TGTGCCTGGAGGAGGGCCACGAACACTGAAGCTTTCTTT. The encoded protein is CAWRRATNTEAFF.